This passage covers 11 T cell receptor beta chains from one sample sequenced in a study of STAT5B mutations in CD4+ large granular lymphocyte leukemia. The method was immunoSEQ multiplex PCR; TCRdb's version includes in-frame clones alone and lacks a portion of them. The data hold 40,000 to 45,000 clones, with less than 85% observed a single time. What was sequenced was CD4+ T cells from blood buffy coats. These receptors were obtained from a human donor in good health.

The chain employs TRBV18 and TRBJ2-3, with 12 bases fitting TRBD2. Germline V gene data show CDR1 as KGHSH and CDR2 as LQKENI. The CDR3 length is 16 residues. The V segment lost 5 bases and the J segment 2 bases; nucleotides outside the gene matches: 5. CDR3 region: CASSSTSGGLTDTQYF. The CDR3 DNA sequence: TGTGCCAGCTCAAGCACTAGCGGGGGGCTCACAGATACGCAGTATTTT.

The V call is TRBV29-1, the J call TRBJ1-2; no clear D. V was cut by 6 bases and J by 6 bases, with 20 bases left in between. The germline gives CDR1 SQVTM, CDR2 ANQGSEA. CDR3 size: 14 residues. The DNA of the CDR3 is TGCAGCGTAGCAGAACTAGAGTTTACACATGGCTACACCTTC. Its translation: CSVAELEFTHGYTF. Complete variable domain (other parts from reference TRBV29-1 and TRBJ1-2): SAVISQKPSRDICQRGTSLTIQCQVDSQVTMMFWYRQQPGQSLTLIATANQGSEATYESGFVIDKFPISRPNLTFSTLTVSNMSPEDSSIYLCSVAELEFTHGYTFGSGTRLTVV.

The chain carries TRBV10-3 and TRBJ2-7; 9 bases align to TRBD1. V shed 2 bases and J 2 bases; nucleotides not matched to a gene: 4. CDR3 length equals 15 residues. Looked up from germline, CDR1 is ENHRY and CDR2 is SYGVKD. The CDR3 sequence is CAISEKGQGTYEQYF. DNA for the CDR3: TGTGCCATCAGTGAGAAAGGACAGGGGACCTACGAGCAGTACTTC.

The CDR3 reads CASSLGDREEDTQYF. The DNA for the CDR3 is TGCGCCAGCAGCTTAGGGGACAGGGAGGAAGATACGCAGTATTTT. This chain joins TRBV5-1 and TRBJ2-3; TRBD1 matches 9 bases. From germline, CDR1 is SGHRS and CDR2 YFSETQ. This CDR3 comprises 15 residues. Trimming removed 2 bases from V and 5 bases from J; junction bases left unmatched: 6.

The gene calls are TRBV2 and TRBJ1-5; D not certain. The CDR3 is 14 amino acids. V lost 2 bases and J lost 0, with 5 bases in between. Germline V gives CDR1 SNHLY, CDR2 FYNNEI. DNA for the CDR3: TGTGCCAGCAGTGAATTGGATAGCAATCAGCCCCAGCATTTT. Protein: CASSELDSNQPQHF.

The chain's CDR3 is CASSLELQGRGYTF. CDR3 nucleotide sequence: TGTGCCAGCAGTTTAGAGTTACAGGGTCGAGGCTACACCTTC. The chain carries TRBV28 and TRBJ1-2; D possibly corresponds to TRBD1 (6 bases). The CDR3 has 14 residues. The germline V and J ends were trimmed by 2 bases and 8 bases, with 15 bases remaining between them. Germline values: CDR1 MDHEN, CDR2 SYDVKM.

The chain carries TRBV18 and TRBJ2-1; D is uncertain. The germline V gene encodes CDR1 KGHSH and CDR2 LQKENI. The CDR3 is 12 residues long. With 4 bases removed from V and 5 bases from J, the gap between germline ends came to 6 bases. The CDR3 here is CASSLWDNEQFF. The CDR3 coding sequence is TGTGCCAGCTCACTTTGGGACAATGAGCAGTTCTTC.

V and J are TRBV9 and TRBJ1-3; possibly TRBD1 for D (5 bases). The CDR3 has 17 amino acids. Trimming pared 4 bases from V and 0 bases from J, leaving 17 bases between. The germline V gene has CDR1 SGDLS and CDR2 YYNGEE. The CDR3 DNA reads TGTGCCAGCAGCACCCGGGAGGGGACGAGCTCTGGAAACACCATATATTTT. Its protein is CASSTREGTSSGNTIYF.

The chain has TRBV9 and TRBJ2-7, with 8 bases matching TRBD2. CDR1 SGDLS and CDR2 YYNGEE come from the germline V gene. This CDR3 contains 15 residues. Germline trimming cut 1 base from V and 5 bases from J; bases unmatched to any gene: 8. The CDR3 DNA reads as TGTGCCAGCAGCGTAACCCCTAGCGGGCGGGACGAGCAGTACTTC. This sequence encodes CASSVTPSGRDEQYF.

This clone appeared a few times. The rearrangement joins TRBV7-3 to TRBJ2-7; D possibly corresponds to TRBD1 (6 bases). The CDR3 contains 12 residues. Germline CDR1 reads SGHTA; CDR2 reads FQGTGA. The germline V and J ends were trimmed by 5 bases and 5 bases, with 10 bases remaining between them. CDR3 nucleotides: TGTGCCAGCAGCCTATCAGGGGACGAGCAGTACTTC. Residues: CASSLSGDEQYF.

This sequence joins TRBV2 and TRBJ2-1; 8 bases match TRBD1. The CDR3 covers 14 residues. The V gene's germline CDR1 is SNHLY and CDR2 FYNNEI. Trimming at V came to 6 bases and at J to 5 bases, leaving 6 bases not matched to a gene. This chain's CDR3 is CASRNRGLNNEQFF. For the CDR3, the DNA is TGTGCCAGCAGAAACAGGGGGTTAAACAATGAGCAGTTCTTC.